This TCR beta chain was sequenced in a study of T cell repertoires in cytomegalovirus infection. The overall study: Well-studied HLA-B-restricted CMV epitopes were used in the study alongside recently identified HLA-C-restricted ones. Shared public TCR beta signatures pointed to both CMV infection and a matching HLA type.

TCRdb reprocessed the reads via MiXCR and lists one record per CDR3 protein. The sample holds approximately 730,000 distinct CDR3 sequences, about 27% seen once. Broader study findings: The response measured ex vivo was dominated by TCR beta clonotypes (HLA-C-restricted and CMV-specific). Summed frequency of shared TCR beta families picked out CMV carriers who also had the relevant HLA.

This clonotype turned up a few times. Its target is unknown. This CDR3 is built from 19 residues. Germline CDR1 is MNHEY and CDR2 is SVGAGI. J lost 0 bases, V lost 3 bases, and 8 bases had no gene match. This sequence joins TRBV6-5 and TRBJ2-2; 12 bases line up with TRBD2. The sequence was obtained from a human donor in good health (CMV status not recorded). Some clones in this sample may be carry-over from other donors' samples. Sequenced here: cultured CD8+ T cells from PBMCs, sampled from culture after CMV antigen stimulation. CDR3 region: CASSYRTSGGPSNTGELFF. CDR3 nucleotides: TGTGCCAGCAGTTATCGTACTAGCGGGGGGCCCTCGAACACCGGGGAGCTGTTTTTT.